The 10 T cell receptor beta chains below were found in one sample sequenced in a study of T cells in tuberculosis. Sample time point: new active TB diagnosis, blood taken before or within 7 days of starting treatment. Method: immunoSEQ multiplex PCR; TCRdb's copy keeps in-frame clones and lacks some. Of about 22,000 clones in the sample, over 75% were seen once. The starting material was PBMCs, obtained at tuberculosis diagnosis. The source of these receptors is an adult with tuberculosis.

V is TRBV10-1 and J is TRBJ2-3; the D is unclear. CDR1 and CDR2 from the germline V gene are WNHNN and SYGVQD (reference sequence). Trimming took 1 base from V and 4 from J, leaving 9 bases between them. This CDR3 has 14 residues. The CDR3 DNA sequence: TGCGCCAGCAGTGAGTTGGGTGGAGCAGATACGCAGTATTTT. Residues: CASSELGGADTQYF.

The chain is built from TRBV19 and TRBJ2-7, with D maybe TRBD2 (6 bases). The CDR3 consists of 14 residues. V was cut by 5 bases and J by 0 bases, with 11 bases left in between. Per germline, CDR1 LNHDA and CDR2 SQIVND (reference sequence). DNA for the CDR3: TGTGCCAGTAGTCCCGGAGGGACCTCCTACGAGCAGTACTTC. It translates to CASSPGGTSYEQYF. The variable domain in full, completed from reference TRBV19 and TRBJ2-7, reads DGGITQSPKYLFRKEGQNVTLSCEQNLNHDAMYWYRQDPGQGLRLIYYSQIVNDFQKGDIAEGYSVSREKKESFPLTVTSAQKNPTAFYLCASSPGGTSYEQYFGPGTRLTVT.

CDR3 residues: CASSFFGGTSVKETQYF. Here the CDR3 DNA reads TGTGCCAGCAGCTTCTTTGGAGGGACTAGCGTGAAGGAGACCCAGTACTTC. The chain links TRBV11-2 to TRBJ2-5, with 10 bases fitting TRBD2. The CDR3 sequence is 17 residues long. Germline-derived CDR1 and CDR2 are SGHAT and FQNNGV. V gave up 3 bases and J gave up 5 bases; unmatched junction bases: 12.

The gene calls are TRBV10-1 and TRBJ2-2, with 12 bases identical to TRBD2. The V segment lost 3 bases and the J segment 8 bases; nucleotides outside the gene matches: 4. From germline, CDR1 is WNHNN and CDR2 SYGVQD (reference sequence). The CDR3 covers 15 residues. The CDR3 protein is CASSEGLAGSGELFF. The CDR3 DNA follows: TGCGCCAGCAGTGAAGGACTAGCGGGAAGTGGGGAGCTGTTTTTT.

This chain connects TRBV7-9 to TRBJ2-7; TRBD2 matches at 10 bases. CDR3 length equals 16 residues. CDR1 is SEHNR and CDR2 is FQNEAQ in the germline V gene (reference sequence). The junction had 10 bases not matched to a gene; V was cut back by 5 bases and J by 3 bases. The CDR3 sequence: CASSPGHSGGIYEQYF. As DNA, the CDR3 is TGTGCCAGCAGCCCGGGGCATAGCGGGGGGATCTACGAGCAGTACTTC.

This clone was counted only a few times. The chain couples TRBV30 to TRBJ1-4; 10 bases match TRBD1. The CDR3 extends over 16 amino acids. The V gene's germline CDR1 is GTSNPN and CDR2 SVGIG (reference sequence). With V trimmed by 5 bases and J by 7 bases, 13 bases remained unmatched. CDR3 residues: CAWGPGQGNKGEKLFF. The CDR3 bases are TGTGCCTGGGGACCGGGACAGGGGAATAAGGGTGAAAAACTGTTTTTT.

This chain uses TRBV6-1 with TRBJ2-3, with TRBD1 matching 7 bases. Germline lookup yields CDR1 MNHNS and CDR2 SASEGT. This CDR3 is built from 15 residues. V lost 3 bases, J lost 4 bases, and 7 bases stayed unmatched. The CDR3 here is CASSDRRQGSDTQYF. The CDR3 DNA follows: TGTGCCAGCAGTGACAGGAGACAGGGTTCAGATACGCAGTATTTT.

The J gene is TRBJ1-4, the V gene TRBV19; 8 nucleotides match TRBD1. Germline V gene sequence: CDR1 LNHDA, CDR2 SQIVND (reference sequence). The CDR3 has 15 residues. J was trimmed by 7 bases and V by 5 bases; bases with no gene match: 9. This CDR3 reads CASSPQTGVFEKLFF. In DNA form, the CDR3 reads TGTGCCAGTAGTCCGCAGACAGGGGTATTTGAAAAACTGTTTTTT.

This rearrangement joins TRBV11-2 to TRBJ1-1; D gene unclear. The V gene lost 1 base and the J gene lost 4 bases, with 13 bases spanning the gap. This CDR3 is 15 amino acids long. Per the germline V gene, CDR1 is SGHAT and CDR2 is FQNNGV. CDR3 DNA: TGTGCCAGCAGCTTAGTCGCCGGAGTGGGCACTGAAGCTTTCTTT. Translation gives CASSLVAGVGTEAFF.

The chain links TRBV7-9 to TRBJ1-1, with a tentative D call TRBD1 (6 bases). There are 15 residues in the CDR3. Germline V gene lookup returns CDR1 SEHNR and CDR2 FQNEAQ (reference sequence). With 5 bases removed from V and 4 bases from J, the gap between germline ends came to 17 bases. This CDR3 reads CASSTDRSRGTEAFF. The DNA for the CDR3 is TGTGCCAGCAGCACAGACAGGTCCCGGGGCACTGAAGCTTTCTTT.